Listed below are T cell receptor beta chains from one sample, sequenced in a study of blood T cell repertoires in COVID-19. Using immunoSEQ multiplex PCR, the repertoire was profiled, and TCRdb retains in-frame clones only, with some absent. The sample holds around 290,000 clones, 88% seen once. The specimen sequenced was PBMCs or T cells enriched from blood (not recorded which). The receptors were gathered from a woman aged 60-75 years in a cohort exposed to, infected with or recovered from COVID-19 (not recorded which). CDR3s leave out the opening cysteine and the closing phenylalanine or tryptophan. The order of the fields is D gene, V gene, J gene, CDR3 protein. The D gene is left open where the match is weak.

d_gene: TRBD1
v_gene: TRBV13
j_gene: TRBJ1-2
CDR3aa: ASSLGGQGGANYGYT

d_gene: TRBD2
v_gene: TRBV5-1
j_gene: TRBJ2-1
CDR3aa: ASSSSGGNEQF

d_gene: TRBD2
v_gene: TRBV4-1
j_gene: TRBJ2-1
CDR3aa: ASSQADLAGAEQF

d_gene: TRBD1
v_gene: TRBV28
j_gene: TRBJ1-4
CDR3aa: ASSELAGGRGFGKLF

d_gene: -
v_gene: TRBV16
j_gene: TRBJ1-6
CDR3aa: ASSQSTNSPLH

d_gene: -
v_gene: TRBV19
j_gene: TRBJ1-4
CDR3aa: ASSFGRGFEKLF

d_gene: TRBD2
v_gene: TRBV6-5
j_gene: TRBJ2-7
CDR3aa: ASSSTSGPYEQY

d_gene: TRBD2
v_gene: TRBV18
j_gene: TRBJ2-1
CDR3aa: ASSTGRTSASSYNEQF

d_gene: -
v_gene: TRBV6-5
j_gene: TRBJ1-2
CDR3aa: ASTLRAGNYGYT

d_gene: -
v_gene: TRBV9
j_gene: TRBJ1-1
CDR3aa: ASSEPTGTMNTEAF

d_gene: TRBD1
v_gene: TRBV10-2
j_gene: TRBJ2-1
CDR3aa: ASRPTGGTSSYNEQF

d_gene: -
v_gene: TRBV3-1/TRBV3-2
j_gene: TRBJ2-1
CDR3aa: ASSQGSGYYNEQF

d_gene: TRBD2
v_gene: TRBV5-4
j_gene: TRBJ2-7
CDR3aa: ASSTSGKSSYEQY

d_gene: -
v_gene: TRBV6-1
j_gene: TRBJ2-3
CDR3aa: ASSGRQGGRTDTQY

d_gene: -
v_gene: TRBV28
j_gene: TRBJ2-3
CDR3aa: ASRLVGDTQY

d_gene: -
v_gene: TRBV11-2
j_gene: TRBJ1-2
CDR3aa: ASSSGGSYT

d_gene: TRBD2
v_gene: TRBV3-1/TRBV3-2
j_gene: TRBJ2-1
CDR3aa: ASSQDSLGLADVDNEQF

d_gene: -
v_gene: TRBV27
j_gene: TRBJ2-3
CDR3aa: ASTTYRLTSTDTQY

d_gene: -
v_gene: TRBV7-2
j_gene: TRBJ2-5
CDR3aa: ASSLIQVQETQY

d_gene: -
v_gene: TRBV10-3
j_gene: TRBJ1-1
CDR3aa: AIRGGVSEAF

d_gene: -
v_gene: TRBV29-1
j_gene: TRBJ1-2
CDR3aa: SVEWTTNYGYT

d_gene: TRBD1
v_gene: TRBV19
j_gene: TRBJ2-6
CDR3aa: ASSTGTGGYSGANVLT

d_gene: -
v_gene: TRBV7-3
j_gene: TRBJ2-1
CDR3aa: ASSLIVSAYNEQF

d_gene: TRBD2
v_gene: TRBV6-2/TRBV6-3
j_gene: TRBJ2-7
CDR3aa: ASSTTYSGSYEQY

d_gene: -
v_gene: TRBV9
j_gene: TRBJ2-7
CDR3aa: ASSVGGGQGSNEQY

d_gene: -
v_gene: TRBV7-9
j_gene: TRBJ1-5
CDR3aa: ASSRGEGGNQPQH

d_gene: -
v_gene: TRBV7-9
j_gene: TRBJ1-4
CDR3aa: ASSPEGFNEKLF

d_gene: -
v_gene: TRBV28
j_gene: TRBJ2-4
CDR3aa: ASRSSGTKNIQY

d_gene: -
v_gene: TRBV4-1
j_gene: TRBJ2-5
CDR3aa: ASSQEAGPMAQETQY

d_gene: TRBD2
v_gene: TRBV10-3
j_gene: TRBJ2-1
CDR3aa: AIRGTSGSTYEQF

d_gene: TRBD2
v_gene: TRBV5-5
j_gene: TRBJ2-1
CDR3aa: ASSPRLAGVNEQF

d_gene: TRBD1
v_gene: TRBV4-3
j_gene: TRBJ1-4
CDR3aa: ASSQDSGTGDEKLF

d_gene: -
v_gene: TRBV10-1
j_gene: TRBJ2-3
CDR3aa: ASSPTVADTQY

d_gene: TRBD2
v_gene: TRBV5-1
j_gene: TRBJ2-1
CDR3aa: ASSSSAGGNYNEQF

d_gene: TRBD1
v_gene: TRBV4-2
j_gene: TRBJ1-5
CDR3aa: ASSQEQGQGLYQPQH

d_gene: -
v_gene: TRBV5-1
j_gene: TRBJ2-1
CDR3aa: ASSLEAGYNEQF

d_gene: TRBD2
v_gene: TRBV28
j_gene: TRBJ2-1
CDR3aa: ASSLRLAANEQF

d_gene: TRBD2
v_gene: TRBV2
j_gene: TRBJ2-2
CDR3aa: ASRPGLAGGTGELF

d_gene: -
v_gene: TRBV9
j_gene: TRBJ2-3
CDR3aa: ASAQPIFGGPPTQY

d_gene: TRBD1
v_gene: TRBV24-1
j_gene: TRBJ2-1
CDR3aa: ATSDFKTGGNNEQF

d_gene: -
v_gene: TRBV6-5
j_gene: TRBJ2-7
CDR3aa: ASSRGGAYEQY

d_gene: TRBD1
v_gene: TRBV6-2/TRBV6-3
j_gene: TRBJ1-2
CDR3aa: ASSIADRWNYGYT

d_gene: TRBD1
v_gene: TRBV3-1/TRBV3-2
j_gene: TRBJ1-6
CDR3aa: ASSQGTGDSPLH

d_gene: TRBD1
v_gene: TRBV7-9
j_gene: TRBJ2-7
CDR3aa: ASSPGQGGYYEQY

d_gene: -
v_gene: TRBV2
j_gene: TRBJ2-1
CDR3aa: ASSELAANEQF

d_gene: -
v_gene: TRBV4-1
j_gene: TRBJ2-7
CDR3aa: ASSQEKQGPVQY

d_gene: TRBD2
v_gene: TRBV5-1
j_gene: TRBJ2-3
CDR3aa: ASSVGLAGGGTDTQY

d_gene: TRBD1
v_gene: TRBV30
j_gene: TRBJ1-1
CDR3aa: AWATGELMNTEAF

d_gene: -
v_gene: TRBV27
j_gene: TRBJ2-1
CDR3aa: ASSSNVPGLDSYNEQF

d_gene: TRBD1
v_gene: TRBV3-1/TRBV3-2
j_gene: TRBJ1-6
CDR3aa: ASSPPGTGATTGNSPLH

d_gene: -
v_gene: TRBV27
j_gene: TRBJ1-4
CDR3aa: ASSFLEGGREKLF

d_gene: -
v_gene: TRBV19
j_gene: TRBJ2-1
CDR3aa: ASSIDVREQF

d_gene: TRBD1
v_gene: TRBV18
j_gene: TRBJ1-5
CDR3aa: ASSPEIGGNNQPQH

d_gene: TRBD2
v_gene: TRBV19
j_gene: TRBJ2-1
CDR3aa: ASTPAGLAGGNEQF